This TCR beta chain was recorded in a study of blood T cell repertoires in COVID-19. With 7 bases clipped from V and 1 base from J, the junction kept 9 bases outside the gene matches. From germline, CDR1 is LNHDA and CDR2 SQIVND (reference sequence). This CDR3 is 16 amino acids long. Individuals aged roughly 18 to 95 years were recruited from 24 US areas. Sequencing was performed with immunoSEQ multiplex PCR; in TCRdb, only in-frame clones are kept and a portion is missing. The sample contains 200,000 to 250,000 clones, approximately 90% of which appear only once. Sample: PBMCs or T cells enriched from blood (not recorded which). The chain employs TRBV19 and TRBJ1-1; 10 nucleotides match TRBD1. The origin of this receptor is a young woman with acute COVID-19. DNA of the CDR3: TGTGCCAGTATCACCCTGGGGACAGGGGCGAACACTGAAGCTTTCTTT. Translation gives CASITLGTGANTEAFF.